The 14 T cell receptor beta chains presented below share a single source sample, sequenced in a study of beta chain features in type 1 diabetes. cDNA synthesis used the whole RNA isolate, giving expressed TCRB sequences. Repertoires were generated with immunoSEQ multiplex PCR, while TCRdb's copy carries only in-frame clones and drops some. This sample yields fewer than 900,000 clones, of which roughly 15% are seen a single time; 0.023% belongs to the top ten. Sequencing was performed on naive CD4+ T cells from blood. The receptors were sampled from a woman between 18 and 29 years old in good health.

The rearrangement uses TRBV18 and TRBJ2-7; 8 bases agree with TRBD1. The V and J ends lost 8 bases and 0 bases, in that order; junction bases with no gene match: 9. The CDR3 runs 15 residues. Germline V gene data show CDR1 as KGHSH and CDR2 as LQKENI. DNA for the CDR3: TGTGCCAGCAGCCAGGACAGGGCGAGCTCCTACGAGCAGTACTTC. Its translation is CASSQDRASSYEQYF.

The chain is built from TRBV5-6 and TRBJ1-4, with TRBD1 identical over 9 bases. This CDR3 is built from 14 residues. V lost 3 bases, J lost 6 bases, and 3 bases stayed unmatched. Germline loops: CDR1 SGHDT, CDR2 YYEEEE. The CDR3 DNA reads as TGTGCCAGCAGCTACCGGGACAGGGATGAAAAACTGTTTTTT. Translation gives CASSYRDRDEKLFF.

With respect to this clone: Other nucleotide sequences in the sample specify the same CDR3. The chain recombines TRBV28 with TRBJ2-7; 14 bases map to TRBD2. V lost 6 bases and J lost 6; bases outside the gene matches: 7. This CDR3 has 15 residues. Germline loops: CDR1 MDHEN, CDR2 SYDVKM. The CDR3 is CASSSGLAGVVEQYF. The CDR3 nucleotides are TGTGCCAGCAGCTCGGGACTAGCGGGAGTAGTCGAGCAGTACTTC.

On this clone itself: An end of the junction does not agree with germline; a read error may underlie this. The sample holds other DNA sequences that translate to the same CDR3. CDR3: CASSPVYQETQYF. In DNA form, the CDR3 reads TGTGCCAGCTCACCTGTCTACCAGGAGACCCAGTACTTC. The genes are TRBV18 and TRBJ2-5; D is undetermined. The CDR3 covers 13 residues. The germline V gene encodes CDR1 KGHSH and CDR2 LQKENI.

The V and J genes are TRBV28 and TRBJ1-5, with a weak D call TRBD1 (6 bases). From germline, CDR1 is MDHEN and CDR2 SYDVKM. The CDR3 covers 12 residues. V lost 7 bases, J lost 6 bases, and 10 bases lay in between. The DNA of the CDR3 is TGTGCCAGCACGATACAGGGTCAGCCCCAGCATTTT. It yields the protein CASTIQGQPQHF.

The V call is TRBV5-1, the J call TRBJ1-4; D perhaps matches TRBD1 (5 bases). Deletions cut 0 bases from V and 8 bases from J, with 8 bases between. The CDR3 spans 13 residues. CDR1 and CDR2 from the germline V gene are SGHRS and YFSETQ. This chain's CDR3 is CASSLGGFEKLFF. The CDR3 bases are TGCGCCAGCAGCTTGGGGGGGTTCGAAAAACTGTTTTTT. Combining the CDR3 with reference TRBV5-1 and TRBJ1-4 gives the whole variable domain KAGVTQTPRYLIKTRGQQVTLSCSPISGHRSVSWYQQTPGQGLQFLFEYFSETQRNKGNFPGRFSGRQFSNSRSEMNVSTLELGDSALYLCASSLGGFEKLFFGSGTQLSVL.

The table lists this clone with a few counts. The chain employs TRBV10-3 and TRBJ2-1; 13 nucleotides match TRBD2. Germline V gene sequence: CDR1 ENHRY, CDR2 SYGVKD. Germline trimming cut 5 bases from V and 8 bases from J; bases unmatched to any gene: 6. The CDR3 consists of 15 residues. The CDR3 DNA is TGTGCCATCAGTCCCACTAGCGGGAGGGCTTATGAGCAGTTCTTC. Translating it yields CAISPTSGRAYEQFF.

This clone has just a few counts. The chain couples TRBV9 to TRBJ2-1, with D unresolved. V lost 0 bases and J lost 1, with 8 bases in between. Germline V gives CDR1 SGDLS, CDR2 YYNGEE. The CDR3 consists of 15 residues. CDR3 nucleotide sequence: TGTGCCAGCAGCGTAGCCTACCCTTCCTACAATGAGCAGTTCTTC. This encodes CASSVAYPSYNEQFF.

The CDR3 is CASSPWGENIQYF. Here the CDR3 DNA reads TGTGCCAGCAGCCCGTGGGGGGAAAACATTCAGTACTTC. The J gene is TRBJ2-4, the V gene TRBV9; TRBD2 is a possible D gene (6 bases). Germline-derived CDR1 and CDR2 are SGDLS and YYNGEE. This CDR3 comprises 13 residues. V dropped 4 bases and J dropped 5 bases, with 10 bases sitting between them.

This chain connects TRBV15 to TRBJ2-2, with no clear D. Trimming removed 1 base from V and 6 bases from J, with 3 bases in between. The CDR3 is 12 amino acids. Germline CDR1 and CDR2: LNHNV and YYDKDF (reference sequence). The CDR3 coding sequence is TGTGCCACCAGCAGAGCGGCCGGGGAGCTGTTTTTT. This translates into CATSRAAGELFF.

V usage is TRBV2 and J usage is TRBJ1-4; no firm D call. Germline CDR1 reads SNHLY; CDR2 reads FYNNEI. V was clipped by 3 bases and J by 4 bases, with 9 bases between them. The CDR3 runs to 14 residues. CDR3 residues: CASSDPRNNEKLFF. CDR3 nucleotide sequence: TGTGCCAGCAGTGACCCGAGAAATAATGAAAAACTGTTTTTT.

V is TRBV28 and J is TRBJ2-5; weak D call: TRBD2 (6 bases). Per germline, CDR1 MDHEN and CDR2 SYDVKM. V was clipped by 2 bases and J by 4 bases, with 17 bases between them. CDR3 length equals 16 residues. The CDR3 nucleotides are TGTGCCAGCAGTTTAGGAGGGGCAGGGCGGGGAGAGACCCAGTACTTC. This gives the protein CASSLGGAGRGETQYF.

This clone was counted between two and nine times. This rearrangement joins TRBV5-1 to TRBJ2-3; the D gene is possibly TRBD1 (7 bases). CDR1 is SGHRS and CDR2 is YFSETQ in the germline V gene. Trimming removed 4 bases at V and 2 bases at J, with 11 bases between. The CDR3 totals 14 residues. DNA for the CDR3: TGCGCCAGCAGCGCGGGACAGCACACAGATACGCAGTATTTT. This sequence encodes CASSAGQHTDTQYF.

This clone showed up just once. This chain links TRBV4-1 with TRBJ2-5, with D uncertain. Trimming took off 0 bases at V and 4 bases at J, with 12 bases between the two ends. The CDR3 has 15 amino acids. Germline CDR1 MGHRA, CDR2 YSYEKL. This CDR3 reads CASSQEVPKGETQYF. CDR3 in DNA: TGCGCCAGCAGCCAAGAAGTGCCGAAGGGAGAGACCCAGTACTTC.